This T cell receptor (beta chain) is from a study of shared clonotypes between healthy human individuals. The study ran the assay at deep level. Among the unsorted PBMC samples, replicate PCRs used around 280 ng DNA, 30,000 to 35,000 T cell genomes. Ten immunoSEQ deep assay plates were used to sequence unsorted PBMC DNA. Some clones are missing from TCRdb's copy, which holds only in-frame ones; the method was immunoSEQ multiplex PCR. The sample holds over 400,000 clones, roughly 80% seen once. The CDR3 covers 13 residues. Per germline, CDR1 MNHEY and CDR2 SMNVEV (reference sequence). With 3 bases removed from V and 2 bases from J, the gap between germline ends came to 7 bases. All of the donors resided in Nashville, Tennessee, and each was a Caucasian adult.

Input material: PBMCs. The J gene is TRBJ1-2, the V gene TRBV27; D gene ambiguous. The receptor was derived from a middle-aged woman in good health. Some clones in this sample may be carry-over from other donors' samples. Here the CDR3 reads CASSLMGNYGYTF. CDR3 nucleotides: TGTGCCAGCAGTTTGATGGGGAACTATGGCTACACCTTC.